A selection of T cell receptor beta chains follows, all from one sample in a study of T cell repertoires in ileal Crohn's disease. The table came from immunoSEQ multiplex PCR; TCRdb's copy has only in-frame clones and leaves some out. The table lists around 5,500 clones, approximately 80% of them singletons. Sequencing input: ileal tissue. These receptor sequences come from an adult with Crohn's disease. The CDR3 runs from the conserved cysteine through the conserved F or W. Each record gives: clone size, D gene, J gene, V gene, CDR3 protein, CDR3 DNA. D genes are given only for firm matches. The listing skips clone size in some rows; elsewhere it reads once, few, many or a size class.

clone_size: .; d_call: .; j_call: TRBJ2-1; v_call: TRBV11-3; cdr3_aa: CASSLDHNNEQFF; cdr3_nt: TGTGCCAGCAGCTTAGATCATAACAATGAGCAGTTCTTC
clone_size: .; d_call: .; j_call: TRBJ1-1; v_call: TRBV10-2; cdr3_aa: CASSGQRNTEAFF; cdr3_nt: TGCGCCAGCAGTGGCCAGAGAAACACTGAAGCTTTCTTT
clone_size: .; d_call: .; j_call: TRBJ2-7; v_call: TRBV7-9; cdr3_aa: CATNGKASWSYEQYF; cdr3_nt: TGTGCCACTAACGGTAAAGCCTCCTGGTCCTACGAGCAGTACTTC
clone_size: .; d_call: .; j_call: TRBJ2-3; v_call: TRBV30; cdr3_aa: CAWSTSTDTQYF; cdr3_nt: TGTGCCTGGAGTACCAGCACAGATACGCAGTATTTT
clone_size: .; d_call: .; j_call: TRBJ2-3; v_call: TRBV5-6; cdr3_aa: CASSSPPQSTQYF; cdr3_nt: TGTGCCAGCAGCTCCCCACCACAGAGTACGCAGTATTTT
clone_size: .; d_call: TRBD1; j_call: TRBJ2-4; v_call: TRBV5-1; cdr3_aa: CASSLGQGLAKNIQYF; cdr3_nt: TGCGCCAGCAGCTTGGGACAGGGCCTAGCCAAAAACATTCAGTACTTC
clone_size: .; d_call: .; j_call: TRBJ2-1; v_call: TRBV5-1; cdr3_aa: CASSFTRDLAHNEQFF; cdr3_nt: TGCGCCAGCAGCTTCACCCGGGACTTGGCTCACAATGAGCAGTTCTTC
clone_size: once; d_call: .; j_call: TRBJ2-2; v_call: TRBV19; cdr3_aa: CASSILGSTGGELFF; cdr3_nt: TGTGCCAGTAGTATATTAGGGTCGACTGGCGGGGAGCTGTTTTTT
clone_size: .; d_call: .; j_call: TRBJ2-6; v_call: TRBV18; cdr3_aa: CASSKLDSGANVLTF; cdr3_nt: TGTGCCAGTTCTAAACTGGACTCTGGGGCCAACGTCCTGACTTTC
clone_size: .; d_call: .; j_call: TRBJ1-5; v_call: TRBV6-6; cdr3_aa: CASSPPETKTQPQHF; cdr3_nt: TGTGCCAGCAGCCCCCCTGAGACAAAAACTCAGCCCCAGCATTTT
clone_size: once; d_call: .; j_call: TRBJ1-5; v_call: TRBV28; cdr3_aa: CASSPPQGRNQPQHF; cdr3_nt: TGTGCCAGCAGTCCACCTCAGGGACGCAATCAGCCCCAGCATTTT
clone_size: .; d_call: .; j_call: TRBJ2-6; v_call: TRBV18; cdr3_aa: CASSPTGSGANVLTF; cdr3_nt: TGTGCCAGCTCACCAACAGGGTCTGGGGCCAACGTCCTGACTTTC
clone_size: .; d_call: TRBD2; j_call: TRBJ2-1; v_call: TRBV19; cdr3_aa: CASSKGRGGNEQFF; cdr3_nt: TGTGCCAGTAGTAAAGGGCGGGGGGGCAATGAGCAGTTCTTC
clone_size: once; d_call: .; j_call: TRBJ2-2; v_call: TRBV7-8; cdr3_aa: CASSLEGGAYTGELFF; cdr3_nt: TGTGCCAGCAGCTTGGAAGGGGGGGCCTACACCGGGGAGCTGTTTTTT
clone_size: .; d_call: .; j_call: TRBJ2-7; v_call: TRBV6-5; cdr3_aa: CASTKRGAEQYF; cdr3_nt: TGTGCCAGCACGAAACGGGGGGCCGAGCAGTACTTC
clone_size: .; d_call: .; j_call: TRBJ1-3; v_call: TRBV30; cdr3_aa: CAWSAPRSATARSGNTIYF; cdr3_nt: TGTGCCTGGAGTGCCCCTAGGAGTGCTACGGCTCGCTCTGGAAACACCATATATTTT
clone_size: .; d_call: .; j_call: TRBJ1-6; v_call: TRBV28; cdr3_aa: CASTPGAVLYSPLHF; cdr3_nt: TGTGCCAGCACCCCTGGAGCCGTACTCTATTCACCCCTCCACTTT
clone_size: .; d_call: .; j_call: TRBJ1-1; v_call: TRBV9; cdr3_aa: CASSVARRDKPAFF; cdr3_nt: TGTGCCAGCAGCGTAGCTCGCAGGGATAAGCCAGCTTTCTTT
clone_size: .; d_call: .; j_call: TRBJ1-2; v_call: TRBV30; cdr3_aa: CAWVPQGHYGYTF; cdr3_nt: TGTGCCTGGGTACCGCAGGGTCACTATGGCTACACCTTC
clone_size: once; d_call: .; j_call: TRBJ2-3; v_call: TRBV6-6; cdr3_aa: CASAGAADTQYF; cdr3_nt: TGTGCCAGCGCGGGTGCGGCAGATACGCAGTATTTT
clone_size: few; d_call: TRBD1; j_call: TRBJ2-1; v_call: TRBV9; cdr3_aa: CASSVHGQGLDEQFF; cdr3_nt: TGTGCCAGCAGCGTCCATGGACAGGGGTTGGATGAGCAGTTCTTC
clone_size: .; d_call: .; j_call: TRBJ2-5; v_call: TRBV5-1; cdr3_aa: CASSLVSTEETQYF; cdr3_nt: TGCGCCAGCAGCCTCGTTTCTACAGAAGAGACCCAGTACTTC
clone_size: .; d_call: .; j_call: TRBJ2-7; v_call: TRBV2; cdr3_aa: CASKGEVEQYF; cdr3_nt: TGTGCCAGCAAAGGGGAGGTCGAGCAGTACTTC
clone_size: .; d_call: TRBD2; j_call: TRBJ2-2; v_call: TRBV9; cdr3_aa: CASSVDLAVGTGELFF; cdr3_nt: TGTGCCAGCAGCGTAGACCTAGCGGTCGGAACCGGGGAGCTGTTTTTT
clone_size: .; d_call: .; j_call: TRBJ2-7; v_call: TRBV6-6; cdr3_aa: CASNRTEYEQYF; cdr3_nt: TGTGCCAGCAACCGGACAGAGTACGAGCAGTACTTC
clone_size: .; d_call: TRBD1; j_call: TRBJ2-1; v_call: TRBV28; cdr3_aa: CASSPRDRFNEQFF; cdr3_nt: TGTGCCAGCAGTCCTAGGGACAGGTTCAATGAGCAGTTCTTC
clone_size: .; d_call: TRBD2; j_call: TRBJ2-7; v_call: TRBV28; cdr3_aa: CASRGLADLYEQYF; cdr3_nt: TGTGCCAGCAGAGGCCTAGCGGACCTTTACGAGCAGTACTTC
clone_size: .; d_call: TRBD1; j_call: TRBJ1-6; v_call: TRBV18; cdr3_aa: CASSPQGAASRDSPLHF; cdr3_nt: TGTGCCAGCTCACCCCAGGGGGCGGCCTCACGGGATTCACCCCTCCACTTT
clone_size: few; d_call: .; j_call: TRBJ1-2; v_call: TRBV6-6; cdr3_aa: CASSYRGSNYGYTF; cdr3_nt: TGTGCCAGCAGTTACAGGGGGAGTAACTATGGCTACACCTTC
clone_size: .; d_call: TRBD2; j_call: TRBJ2-4; v_call: TRBV7-9; cdr3_aa: CASSPRGWTSGVNIQYF; cdr3_nt: TGTGCCAGCAGCCCCCGGGGCTGGACTAGCGGAGTAAACATTCAGTACTTC
clone_size: .; d_call: TRBD2; j_call: TRBJ2-2; v_call: TRBV5-1; cdr3_aa: CASSLSGGNAGELFF; cdr3_nt: TGCGCCAGCAGCTTGAGCGGGGGGAACGCCGGGGAGCTGTTTTTT
clone_size: .; d_call: TRBD1; j_call: TRBJ1-1; v_call: TRBV18; cdr3_aa: CASSNRGETEAFF; cdr3_nt: TGTGCCAGCTCAAACAGGGGTGAGACTGAAGCTTTCTTT
clone_size: .; d_call: .; j_call: TRBJ1-2; v_call: TRBV7-2; cdr3_aa: CASSQAGGGYGYTF; cdr3_nt: TGTGCCAGCAGCCAAGCGGGCGGCGGCTATGGCTACACCTTC